This T cell receptor beta chain was recorded in a study of T-cell memory formation after mild COVID-19. The CDR3 consists of 15 residues. Trimming removed 3 bases at V and 5 bases at J, with 16 bases between. The germline V gene has CDR1 LGHDT and CDR2 YNNKEL (reference sequence). TCRdb recomputed calls from the 5' RACE reads with MiXCR, one row per CDR3 protein. The sample holds about 180,000 distinct CDR3 sequences, 16% seen once. The V gene is TRBV3-1, the J gene TRBJ1-2; possibly TRBD1 for D (6 bases). The clonotype was recovered from an adult woman who had mild COVID-19 (a few samples of this study predate the infection). Cell type and time point are not known. Sequenced material: PBMCs or a T cell subset sorted from them (not recorded which). CDR3 in amino acids: CASSHRQDLFYGYTF. CDR3 nucleotide sequence: TGTGCCAGCAGCCACAGACAGGACCTTTTTTATGGCTACACCTTC.